The 19 T cell receptor beta chains reported below all come from one sample, sequenced in a study of blood T cell repertoires in COVID-19. The assay was immunoSEQ multiplex PCR, and TCRdb's table has in-frame clones only and misses some. Of 80,000 to 95,000 clones in the sample, roughly nine tenths were seen once. Input material: peripheral blood. Receptor source: a human donor with active COVID-19. The donor label of this sample is uncertain.

The chain couples TRBV4-2 to TRBJ1-6, with D hard to call. Between the trimmed V and J ends, which lost 1 base and 10 bases, there was a span of 8 bases. Germline loops: CDR1 LGHNA, CDR2 YNFKEQ. The CDR3 spans 13 residues. CDR3 residues: CASSQGSGSPLHF. The CDR3 region has the DNA TGTGCCAGCAGCCAAGGGTCGGGATCACCCCTCCACTTT.

The chain couples TRBV3-1 (or the pseudogene TRBV3-2) to TRBJ2-3, with D perhaps matching TRBD2 (5 bases). Germline V gene data show CDR1 as LGHDT and CDR2 as YNNKEL (reference sequence). V gave up 8 bases and J gave up 1 base, with 10 bases separating them. The CDR3 runs 13 residues. The CDR3 sequence: CASSPSRTDTQYF. The CDR3 nucleotides read TGTGCCAGCTCTCCTAGCCGCACAGATACGCAGTATTTT.

V and J are TRBV7-2 and TRBJ2-4; 7 positions agree with TRBD2. This CDR3 comprises 15 residues. V lost 1 base, J lost 6 bases, and 6 bases stayed unmatched. CDR1 SGHTA and CDR2 FQGNSA come from the germline V gene. The CDR3 loop reads CASSLGTGEGNIQYF. As DNA, the CDR3 is TGTGCCAGCAGCTTAGGGACTGGGGAGGGAAACATTCAGTACTTC. Based on the CDR3 plus reference TRBV7-2 and TRBJ2-4, the full variable domain is GAGVSQSPSNKVTEKGKDVELRCDPISGHTALYWYRQSLGQGLEFLIYFQGNSAPDKSGLPSDRFSAERTGGSVSTLTIQRTQQEDSAVYLCASSLGTGEGNIQYFGAGTRLSVL.

A few counts support this clone. V gene TRBV5-4 combines with J gene TRBJ1-5; D uncertain. Trimming pared 0 bases from V and 0 bases from J, leaving 4 bases between. The CDR3 is made up of 14 amino acids. The germline V gene encodes CDR1 SGHNT and CDR2 YYREEE (reference sequence). CDR3 region: CASSLEPSNQPQHF. CDR3 bases: TGTGCCAGCAGCTTGGAGCCTAGCAATCAGCCCCAGCATTTT.

The chain uses TRBV7-2 and TRBJ2-7, with 8 bases matching TRBD2. The ends lost 3 bases at V and 2 bases at J; junction bases unmatched: 9. The CDR3 has 16 residues. The germline V gene encodes CDR1 SGHTA and CDR2 FQGNSA. In DNA form, the CDR3 reads TGTGCCAGCAGCTTGAGAAGCGGGGGCGTCGCCTACGAGCAGTACTTC. Residues: CASSLRSGGVAYEQYF.

V is TRBV19 and J is TRBJ1-1; 7 nucleotides line up with TRBD1. V lost 5 bases to trimming and J lost 5 bases; unmatched junction nucleotides: 17. This CDR3 spans 17 amino acids. Germline V CDR1 and CDR2: LNHDA, SQIVND (reference sequence). The CDR3 DNA reads as TGTGCCAGTAGTCTCGACAGGGTCTCGTCGGTAGGAACTGAAGCTTTCTTT. Translating gives CASSLDRVSSVGTEAFF.

The chain carries TRBV5-3 and TRBJ1-6; D ambiguous. TRBV5-3 is labeled an ORF, and its function is uncertain. Trimming took 0 bases from V and 4 from J, leaving 17 bases between them. The CDR3 has 18 amino acids. CDR3 in amino acids: CARSLAAAIRGYNSPLHF. CDR3 coding DNA: TGTGCCAGAAGCTTGGCCGCCGCGATCCGGGGTTATAATTCACCCCTCCACTTT.

V usage is TRBV28 and J usage is TRBJ2-6; D perhaps matches TRBD2 (6 bases). With 3 bases removed from V and 0 bases from J, the gap between germline ends came to 12 bases. Per germline, CDR1 MDHEN and CDR2 SYDVKM. This CDR3 has 17 residues. The CDR3 sequence is CASSFAGLNSGANVLTF. In DNA form, the CDR3 reads TGTGCCAGCAGTTTCGCGGGACTGAACTCTGGGGCCAACGTCCTGACTTTC.

This chain joins TRBV27 and TRBJ2-3; 10 bases are a match to TRBD2. This CDR3 has 15 amino acids. The germline CDR1 and CDR2 sequences are MNHEY and SMNVEV (reference sequence). V shed 6 bases, J shed 3 bases, and the junction held 6 bases outside the gene matches. Written as DNA, the CDR3 is TGTGCCAGCAGGACCCCGGGACTAGCGACAGATACGCAGTATTTT. Its protein product is CASRTPGLATDTQYF.

The gene calls are TRBV5-1 and TRBJ2-7; 8 bases align to TRBD1. Unmatched junction bases numbered 9, after V lost 5 bases and J lost 2 bases. Looked up from germline, CDR1 is SGHRS and CDR2 is YFSETQ. The CDR3 runs to 15 residues. The CDR3 loop reads CASRTRAGGPYEQYF. CDR3 sequence (DNA): TGCGCCAGCAGGACGCGGGCAGGGGGCCCCTACGAGCAGTACTTC.

The table lists this clone with a few counts. This chain connects TRBV27 to TRBJ2-2, with 7 nucleotides matching TRBD2. With V trimmed by 3 bases and J by 6 bases, 7 bases remained unmatched. Germline CDR1 reads MNHEY; CDR2 reads SMNVEV (reference sequence). CDR3 size: 15 residues. The CDR3 DNA reads as TGTGCCAGCAGTTTTTCGCAGGGAGGGGCCGGGGAGCTGTTTTTT. It specifies CASSFSQGGAGELFF.

The chain employs TRBV11-2 and TRBJ2-7; D might be TRBD1 (6 bases). Germline V gene sequence: CDR1 SGHAT, CDR2 FQNNGV. The CDR3 contains 13 residues. V dropped 5 bases and J dropped 5 bases, with 13 bases sitting between them. CDR3 region: CASSPGTRNEQYF. The CDR3 DNA sequence: TGTGCCAGCAGCCCCGGGACAAGAAACGAGCAGTACTTC.

This chain links TRBV20-1 with TRBJ1-3, with no clear D. The germline CDR1 and CDR2 sequences are DFQATT and SNEGSKA (reference sequence). V lost 3 bases to trimming and J lost 4 bases, with 10 bases between them. This CDR3 comprises 13 residues. DNA of the CDR3: TGCAGTGCTAGTGGGAGGGCGGGAAACACCATATATTTT. Residues: CSASGRAGNTIYF.

The V gene is TRBV24-1, the J gene TRBJ2-2, with 8 nucleotides matching TRBD1. The V segment lost 3 bases and the J segment 5 bases; nucleotides outside the gene matches: 7. Germline lookup yields CDR1 KGHDR and CDR2 SFDVKD. The CDR3 has 16 amino acids. The CDR3 nucleotides read TGTGCCACCAGTGATCCGCGACAGGGGTGGACCGGGGAGCTGTTTTTT. Translation gives CATSDPRQGWTGELFF.

The gene calls are TRBV5-6 and TRBJ2-2; D is undetermined. Germline values: CDR1 SGHDT, CDR2 YYEEEE. The CDR3 loop spans 14 amino acids. The V gene lost 0 bases and the J gene lost 1 base, with 4 bases spanning the gap. The CDR3 sequence: CASSLAGNTGELFF. CDR3 sequence (DNA): TGTGCCAGCAGCTTGGCAGGGAACACCGGGGAGCTGTTTTTT.

The V call is TRBV5-1, the J call TRBJ2-7, with D tentatively TRBD1 (6 bases). The CDR3 consists of 12 residues. Trimming shortened V by 2 bases and J by 3 bases, and 6 bases separated the two germline ends. Germline V gene data show CDR1 as SGHRS and CDR2 as YFSETQ. In DNA form, the CDR3 reads TGCGCCAGCAGCTTCAGGGGCTACGAGCAGTACTTC. This sequence encodes CASSFRGYEQYF.

The chain is built from TRBV7-2 and TRBJ2-7; D unresolved. This CDR3 has 14 amino acids. The V gene lost 5 bases and the J gene lost 2 bases, with 13 bases spanning the gap. CDR1 and CDR2 from the germline V gene are SGHTA and FQGNSA. CDR3 sequence reads: CASSAQTSAYEQYF. The CDR3 DNA reads TGTGCCAGCAGCGCCCAGACATCGGCCTACGAGCAGTACTTC.

CDR3 DNA sequence: TGCAGCGTTGCGACTAGCGGGTTATACAATGAGCAGTTCTTC. This gives the protein CSVATSGLYNEQFF. The chain couples TRBV29-1 to TRBJ2-1; 10 bases line up with TRBD2. This CDR3 has 14 amino acids. After removal of 4 bases from V and 4 bases from J, the junction contained 4 bases not matched to a gene. Per the germline V gene, CDR1 is SQVTM and CDR2 is ANQGSEA.

The rearrangement uses TRBV6-1 and TRBJ1-4; TRBD1 might be the D (6 bases). The CDR3 spans 16 residues. Per the germline V gene, CDR1 is MNHNS and CDR2 is SASEGT. Trimming took off 0 bases at V and 7 bases at J, with 15 bases between the two ends. In DNA, the CDR3 is TGTGCCAGCAGTGAAGCGCTAGGGGGAATCGGTGAAAAACTGTTTTTT. It translates to CASSEALGGIGEKLFF.